This TCR beta chain comes out of a study of cytomegalovirus exposure and HLA in healthy donors. For the study at large: Early on, a data release was issued that held 80 million to 90 million unique TCRs from HLA-typed donors. General study results and limits: Being indistinguishable, some V segments were excluded, TRBV6-2 and TRBV6-3 among them.

The PCR ran on 60 Vbeta and 13 Jbeta primers. Produced via immunoSEQ multiplex PCR; TCRdb's table is partial and in-frame only. The profile shows 150,000 to 200,000 clones, approximately 80% of them singletons. With 3 bases removed from V and 2 bases from J, the gap between germline ends came to 12 bases. Germline values: CDR1 SGHDT, CDR2 YYEEEE. The CDR3 is 15 amino acids. Notes on this clone: Its antigen is still unknown.

The rearrangement links TRBV5-6 to TRBJ1-3; perhaps TRBD1 as D (6 bases). Sequencing used PBMCs. This receptor was taken from a man aged 18 to 30 in good health and CMV-seropositive. In DNA form, the CDR3 reads TGTGCCAGCAGCTGGGGACAAACAACTGGAAACACCATATATTTT. It translates to CASSWGQTTGNTIYF.